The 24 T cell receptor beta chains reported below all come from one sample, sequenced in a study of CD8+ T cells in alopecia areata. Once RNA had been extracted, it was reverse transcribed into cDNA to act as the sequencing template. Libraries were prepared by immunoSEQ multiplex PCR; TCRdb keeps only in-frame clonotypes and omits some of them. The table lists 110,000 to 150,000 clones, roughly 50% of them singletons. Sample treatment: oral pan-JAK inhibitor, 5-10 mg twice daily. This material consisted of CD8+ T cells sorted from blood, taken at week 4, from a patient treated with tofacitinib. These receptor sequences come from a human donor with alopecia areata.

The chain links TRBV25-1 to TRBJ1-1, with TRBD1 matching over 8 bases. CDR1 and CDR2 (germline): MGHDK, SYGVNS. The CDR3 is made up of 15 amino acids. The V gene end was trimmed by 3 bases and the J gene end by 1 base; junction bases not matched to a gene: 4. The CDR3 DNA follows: TGTGCCAGCAGTGACTCTGACAGGGGGAACACTGAAGCTTTCTTT. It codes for CASSDSDRGNTEAFF.

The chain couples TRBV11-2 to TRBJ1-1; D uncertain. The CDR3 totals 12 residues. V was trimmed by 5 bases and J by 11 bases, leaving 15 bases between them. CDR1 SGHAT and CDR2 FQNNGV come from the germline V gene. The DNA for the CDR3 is TGTGCCAGCAGCCTCGGCAGCCGACCTGCTTTCTTT. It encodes CASSLGSRPAFF.

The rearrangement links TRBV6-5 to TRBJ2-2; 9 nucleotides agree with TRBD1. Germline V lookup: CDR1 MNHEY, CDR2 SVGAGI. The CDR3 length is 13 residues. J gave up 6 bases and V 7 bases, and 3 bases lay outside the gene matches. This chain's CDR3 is CASTTGGPGELFF. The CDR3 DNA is TGTGCCAGCACCACAGGGGGCCCCGGGGAGCTGTTTTTT.

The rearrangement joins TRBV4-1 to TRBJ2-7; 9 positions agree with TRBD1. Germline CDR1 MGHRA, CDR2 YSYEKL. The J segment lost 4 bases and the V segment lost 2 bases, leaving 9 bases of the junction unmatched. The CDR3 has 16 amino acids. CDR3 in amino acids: CASSQPPGQGKYEQYF. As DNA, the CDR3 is TGCGCCAGCAGCCAACCTCCGGGACAGGGTAAATACGAGCAGTACTTC.

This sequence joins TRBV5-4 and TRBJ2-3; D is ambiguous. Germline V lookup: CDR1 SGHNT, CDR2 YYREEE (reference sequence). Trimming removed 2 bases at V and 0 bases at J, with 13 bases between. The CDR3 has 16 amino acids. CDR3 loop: CASSFGLPVSTDTQYF. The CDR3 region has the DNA TGTGCCAGCAGCTTCGGTCTACCAGTTAGCACAGATACGCAGTATTTT.

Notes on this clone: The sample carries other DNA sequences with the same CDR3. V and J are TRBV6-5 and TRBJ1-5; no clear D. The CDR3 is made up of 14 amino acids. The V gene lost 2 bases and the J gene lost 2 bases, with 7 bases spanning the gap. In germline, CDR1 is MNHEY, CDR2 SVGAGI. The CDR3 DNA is TGTGCCAGCAGTTACAGGGAGGGCAATCAGCCCCAGCATTTT. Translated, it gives CASSYREGNQPQHF.

The CDR3 DNA reads TGTGCCAGCTCCCTGGACGCTTACGGGACAGGGGCCAGACTGAACACTGAAGCTTTCTTT. Amino acid sequence: CASSLDAYGTGARLNTEAFF. This chain uses TRBV18 with TRBJ1-1; the match to TRBD1 covers 10 bases. CDR3 length: 20 residues. The germline V gene has CDR1 KGHSH and CDR2 LQKENI. V was pared by 6 bases and J by 0 bases, with 19 bases of the junction left unmatched.

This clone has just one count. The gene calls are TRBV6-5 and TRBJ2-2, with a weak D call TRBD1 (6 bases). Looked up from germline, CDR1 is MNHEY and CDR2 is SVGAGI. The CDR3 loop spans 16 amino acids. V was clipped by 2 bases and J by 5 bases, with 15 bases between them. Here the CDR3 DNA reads TGTGCCAGCAGTTACGGCCCCACAGGGTTGACCGGGGAGCTGTTTTTT. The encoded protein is CASSYGPTGLTGELFF.

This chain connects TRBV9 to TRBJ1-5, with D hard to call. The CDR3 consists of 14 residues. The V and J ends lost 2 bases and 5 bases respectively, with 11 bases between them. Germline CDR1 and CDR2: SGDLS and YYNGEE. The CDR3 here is CASSVGPEDQPQHF. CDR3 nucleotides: TGTGCCAGCAGCGTCGGACCAGAAGATCAGCCCCAGCATTTT.

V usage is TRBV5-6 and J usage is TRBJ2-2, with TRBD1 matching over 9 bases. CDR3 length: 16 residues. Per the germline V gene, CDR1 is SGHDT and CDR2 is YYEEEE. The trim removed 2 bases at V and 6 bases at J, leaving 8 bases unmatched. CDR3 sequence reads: CASSFPGQGSPGELFF. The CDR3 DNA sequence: TGTGCCAGCAGCTTCCCGGGACAGGGTTCCCCCGGGGAGCTGTTTTTT.

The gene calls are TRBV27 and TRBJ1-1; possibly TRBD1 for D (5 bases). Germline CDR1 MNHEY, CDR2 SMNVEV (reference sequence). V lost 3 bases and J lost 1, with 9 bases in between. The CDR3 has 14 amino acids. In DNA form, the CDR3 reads TGTGCCAGCAGTTTGATAGGGGCGAACACTGAAGCTTTCTTT. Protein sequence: CASSLIGANTEAFF.

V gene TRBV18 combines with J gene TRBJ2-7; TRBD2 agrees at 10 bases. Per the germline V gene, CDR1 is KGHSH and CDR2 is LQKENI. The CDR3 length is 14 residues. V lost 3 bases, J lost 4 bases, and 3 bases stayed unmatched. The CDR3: CASSPSGGSYEQYF. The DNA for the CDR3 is TGTGCCAGCTCACCTAGCGGGGGGTCGTACGAGCAGTACTTC. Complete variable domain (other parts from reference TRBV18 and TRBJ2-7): NAGVMQNPRHLVRRRGQEARLRCSPMKGHSHVYWYRQLPEEGLKFMVYLQKENIIDESGMPKERFSAEFPKEGPSILRIQQVVRGDSAAYFCASSPSGGSYEQYFGPGTRLTVT.

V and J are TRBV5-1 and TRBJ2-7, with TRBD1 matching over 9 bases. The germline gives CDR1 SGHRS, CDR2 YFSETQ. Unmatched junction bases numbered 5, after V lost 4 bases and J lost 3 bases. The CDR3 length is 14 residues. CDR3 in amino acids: CASSIWTGDYEQYF. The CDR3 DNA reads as TGCGCCAGCAGCATATGGACAGGGGACTACGAGCAGTACTTC.

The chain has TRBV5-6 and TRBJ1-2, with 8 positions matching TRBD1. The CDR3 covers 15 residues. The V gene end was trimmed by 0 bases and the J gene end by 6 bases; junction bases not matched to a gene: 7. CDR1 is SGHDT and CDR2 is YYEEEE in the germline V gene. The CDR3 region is CASSLDIQGAHGYTF. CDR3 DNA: TGTGCCAGCAGCTTGGATATCCAGGGGGCCCATGGCTACACCTTC.

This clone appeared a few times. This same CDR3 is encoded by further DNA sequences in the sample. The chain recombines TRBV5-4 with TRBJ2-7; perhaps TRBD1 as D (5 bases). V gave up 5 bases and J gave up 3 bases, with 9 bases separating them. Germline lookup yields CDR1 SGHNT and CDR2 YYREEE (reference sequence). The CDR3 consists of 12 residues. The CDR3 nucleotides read TGTGCCAGCAGTTCCGACAGCTACGAGCAGTACTTC. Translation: CASSSDSYEQYF.

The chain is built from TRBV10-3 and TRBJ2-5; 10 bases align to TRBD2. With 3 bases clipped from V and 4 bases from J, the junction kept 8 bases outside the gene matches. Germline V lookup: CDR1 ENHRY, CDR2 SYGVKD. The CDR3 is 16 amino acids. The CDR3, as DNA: TGTGCCATCAGTGATGCTAGCGGGGGATTGGGAGAGACCCAGTACTTC. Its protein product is CAISDASGGLGETQYF.

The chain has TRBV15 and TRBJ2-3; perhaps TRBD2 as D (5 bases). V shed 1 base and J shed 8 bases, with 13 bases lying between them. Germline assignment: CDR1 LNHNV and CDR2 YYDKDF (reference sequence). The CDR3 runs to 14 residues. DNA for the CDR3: TGTGCCACCAGCAGAGGGTTGGAGGCCTCTACGCAGTATTTT. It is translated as CATSRGLEASTQYF. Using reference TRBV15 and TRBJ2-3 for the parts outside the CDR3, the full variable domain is DAMVIQNPRYQVTQFGKPVTLSCSQTLNHNVMYWYQQKSSQAPKLLFHYYDKDFNNEADTPDNFQSRRPNTSFCFLDIRSPGLGDTAMYLCATSRGLEASTQYFGPGTRLTVL.

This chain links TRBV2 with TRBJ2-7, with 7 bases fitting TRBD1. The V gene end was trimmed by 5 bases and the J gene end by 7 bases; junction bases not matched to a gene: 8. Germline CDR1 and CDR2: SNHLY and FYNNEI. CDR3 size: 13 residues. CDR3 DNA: TGTGCCAGCAGTCCTCAAGGGGGCTATGAGCAGTACTTC. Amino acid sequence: CASSPQGGYEQYF.

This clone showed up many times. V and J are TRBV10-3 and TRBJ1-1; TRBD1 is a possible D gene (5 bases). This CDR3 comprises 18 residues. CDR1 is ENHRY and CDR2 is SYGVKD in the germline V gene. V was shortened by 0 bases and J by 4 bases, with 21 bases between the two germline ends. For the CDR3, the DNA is TGTGCCATCAGTGAGTCGGAGGTTATGCCAGGGAGCACCACTGAAGCTTTCTTT. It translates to CAISESEVMPGSTTEAFF.

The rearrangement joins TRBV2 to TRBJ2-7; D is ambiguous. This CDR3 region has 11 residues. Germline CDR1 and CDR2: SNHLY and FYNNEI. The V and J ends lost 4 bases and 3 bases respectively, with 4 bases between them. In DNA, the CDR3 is TGTGCCAGCAGTGGCAACTACGAGCAGTACTTC. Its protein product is CASSGNYEQYF.

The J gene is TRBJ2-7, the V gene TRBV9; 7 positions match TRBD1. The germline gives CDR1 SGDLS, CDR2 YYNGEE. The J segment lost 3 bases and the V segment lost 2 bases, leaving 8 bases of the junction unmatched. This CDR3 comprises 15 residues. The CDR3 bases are TGTGCCAGCAGCGTGGCCCCGGACAGGAGCTACGAGCAGTACTTC. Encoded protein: CASSVAPDRSYEQYF.

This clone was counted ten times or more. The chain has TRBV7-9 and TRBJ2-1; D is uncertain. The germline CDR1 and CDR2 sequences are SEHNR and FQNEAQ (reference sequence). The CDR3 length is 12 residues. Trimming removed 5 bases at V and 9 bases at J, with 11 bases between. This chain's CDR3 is CASSPAMGEQFF. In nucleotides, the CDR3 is TGTGCCAGCAGCCCGGCCATGGGTGAGCAGTTCTTC. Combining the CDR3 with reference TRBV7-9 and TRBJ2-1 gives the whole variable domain DTGVSQNPRHKITKRGQNVTFRCDPISEHNRLYWYRQTLGQGPEFLTYFQNEAQLEKSRLLSDRFSAERPKGSFSTLEIQRTEQGDSAMYLCASSPAMGEQFFGPGTRLTVL.

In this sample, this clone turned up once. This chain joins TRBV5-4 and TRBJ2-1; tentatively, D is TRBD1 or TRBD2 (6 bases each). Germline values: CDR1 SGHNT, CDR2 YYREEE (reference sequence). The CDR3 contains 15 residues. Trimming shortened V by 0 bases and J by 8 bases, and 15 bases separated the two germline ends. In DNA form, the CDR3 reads TGTGCCAGCAGCTTGGGCCCGGGGGCCGGAGATGAGCAGTTCTTC. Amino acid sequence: CASSLGPGAGDEQFF. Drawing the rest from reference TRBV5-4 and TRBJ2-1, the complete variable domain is ETGVTQSPTHLIKTRGQQVTLRCSSQSGHNTVSWYQQALGQGPQFIFQYYREEENGRGNFPPRFSGLQFPNYSSELNVNALELDDSALYLCASSLGPGAGDEQFFGPGTRLTVL.

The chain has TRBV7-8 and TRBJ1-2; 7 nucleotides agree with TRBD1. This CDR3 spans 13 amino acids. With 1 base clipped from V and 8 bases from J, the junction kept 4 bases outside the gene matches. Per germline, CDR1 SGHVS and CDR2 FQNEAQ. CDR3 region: CASSLEGTEGYTF. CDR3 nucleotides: TGTGCCAGCAGCTTAGAAGGGACAGAAGGCTACACCTTC.